This T cell receptor (beta chain) originates from a study of T cells expressing NK-cell markers. Turning to this clonotype: As yet, its antigen is unknown.

CDR1 and CDR2 from the germline V gene are SGHKS and YYEKEE (reference sequence). CDR3 length equals 13 residues. With the 5' RACE reads reprocessed, TCRdb shows one record per CDR3 protein and no DNA. The sample's table shows about 30,000 distinct CDR3 sequences. Study observations and caveats: Dominant NKG2C+ clonotype frequencies of 1.0-7.0% of CD8+ T cells were measured in 5 or 6 donors.

Sequencing was performed on blood T cells: a sorted CD56 or NKG2C T cell subset, CD4+ or CD8+ T cells, or bulk PBMC T cells (not recorded which). The chain is built from TRBV5-5 and TRBJ2-2. The clonotype originates from a woman between 18 and 75 years old in good health. CDR3 amino acids: CASSLENAGELFF.